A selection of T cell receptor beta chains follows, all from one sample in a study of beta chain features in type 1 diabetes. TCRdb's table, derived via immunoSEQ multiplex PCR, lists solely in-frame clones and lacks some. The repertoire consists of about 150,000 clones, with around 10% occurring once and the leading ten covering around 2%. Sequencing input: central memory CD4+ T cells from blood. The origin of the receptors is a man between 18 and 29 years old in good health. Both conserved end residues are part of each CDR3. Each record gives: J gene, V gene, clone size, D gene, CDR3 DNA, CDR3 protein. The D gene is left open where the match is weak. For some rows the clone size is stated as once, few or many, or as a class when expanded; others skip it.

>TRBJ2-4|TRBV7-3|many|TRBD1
TGTGCCAGCAGCAAGTCTGGGACAGGGCCCGCCAAAAACATTCAGTACTTC
CASSKSGTGPAKNIQYF
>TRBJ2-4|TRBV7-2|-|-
TGTGCCAGCAGCCCTCCGGGATCTGGCATTCAGTACTTC
CASSPPGSGIQYF
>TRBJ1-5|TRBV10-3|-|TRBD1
TGTGCCATCAGGGGGACAGGGGGCGATCAGCCCCAGCATTTT
CAIRGTGGDQPQHF
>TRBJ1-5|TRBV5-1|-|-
TGCGCCAGCAGCTTGGAAGGGGCGAATAGCAATCAGCCCCAGCATTTT
CASSLEGANSNQPQHF
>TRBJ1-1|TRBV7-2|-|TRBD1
TGTGCCAGCAGCCCTTGGGACAGTATAGAAGCTTTCTTT
CASSPWDSIEAFF
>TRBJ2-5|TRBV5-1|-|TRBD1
TGCGCCAGCAGCCCTGGACAGGAGCAAGAGACCCAGTACTTC
CASSPGQEQETQYF
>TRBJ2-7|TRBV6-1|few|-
TGTGCCAGCAGTTTACGACAGGCGGTCCACGAGCAGTACTTC
CASSLRQAVHEQYF
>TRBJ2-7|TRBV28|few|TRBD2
TGTGCCAGCACCTGGCTAACGGCGGGAGCCTACGAGCAGTACTTC
CASTWLTAGAYEQYF
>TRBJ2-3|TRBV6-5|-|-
TGTGCCAGCAGCCCCGGCACAGATACGCAGTATTTT
CASSPGTDTQYF
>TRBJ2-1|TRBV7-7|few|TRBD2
TGTGCTAGCAGCCCGACTAGCGGGGGTAAGGAGCAGTTCTTC
CASSPTSGGKEQFF
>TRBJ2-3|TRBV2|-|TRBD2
TGTGCCAGCACTGCGGGAGTTTACGCAGATACGCAGTATTTT
CASTAGVYADTQYF
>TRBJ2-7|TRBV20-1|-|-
TGCAGTGTCAGAGGACTGGACGAGCAGTACTTC
CSVRGLDEQYF
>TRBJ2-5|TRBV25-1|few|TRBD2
TGTGCCAGCAGCCTAGCGGGGGGCCGACTCTGGGAGACCCAGTACTTC
CASSLAGGRLWETQYF
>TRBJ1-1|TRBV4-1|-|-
TGCGCCAGCAGTACGGCGACAGCCAACACTGAAGCTTTCTTT
CASSTATANTEAFF
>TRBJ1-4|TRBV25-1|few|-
TGTGCCAGCGCAATAGGGAGGGGCAATAATGAAAAACTGTTTTTT
CASAIGRGNNEKLFF
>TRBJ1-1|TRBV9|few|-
TGTGCCAGCAGCAAAGTTAACACTGAAGCTTTCTTT
CASSKVNTEAFF
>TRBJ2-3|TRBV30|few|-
TGTGCCTGGAGTGTACGTTACGGCACAGATACGCAGTATTTT
CAWSVRYGTDTQYF
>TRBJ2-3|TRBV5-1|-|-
TGCGCCAGCAGGAGCGGGCCAAGCACAGATACGCAGTATTTT
CASRSGPSTDTQYF
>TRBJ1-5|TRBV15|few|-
TGTGCCACCAGCAGGGCTGACAGACACAATCAGCCCCAGCATTTT
CATSRADRHNQPQHF
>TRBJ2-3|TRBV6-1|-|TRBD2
TGTGCCGGCAGGACGGGGCTAGCGGGGGCAGATACGCAGTATTTT
CAGRTGLAGADTQYF
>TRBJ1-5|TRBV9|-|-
TGTGCCAGCAGCGTGGAAGGGGCGCCCAATCAGCCCCAGCATTTT
CASSVEGAPNQPQHF
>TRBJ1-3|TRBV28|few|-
TGTGCCAGCAGCCCTGGGAGCTCTGGAAACACCATATATTTT
CASSPGSSGNTIYF
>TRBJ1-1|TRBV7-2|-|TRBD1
TGTGCCAGCAGCTTATCTCGGACAGGGAACACTGAAGCTTTCTTT
CASSLSRTGNTEAFF
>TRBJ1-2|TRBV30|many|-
TGTGCCTGGAGCGCCCTGGGGGGCGTGGGAAAGAACTATGGCTACACCTTC
CAWSALGGVGKNYGYTF
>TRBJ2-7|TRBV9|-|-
TGTGCCAGCAGCGCGACAGGCCCCTACGAGCAGTACTTC
CASSATGPYEQYF
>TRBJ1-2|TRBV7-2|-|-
TGTGCCAGCAGCTCCCGTTTGGGGGATGGCTACACCTTC
CASSSRLGDGYTF
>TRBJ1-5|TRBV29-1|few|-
TGCAGCGTTGAAGTTGGGATTAATCAGCCCCAGCATTTT
CSVEVGINQPQHF
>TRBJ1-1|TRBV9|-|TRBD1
TGTGCCAGCAGCGTTGCCCGGACAGGCCTAGCGGACACTGAAGCTTTCTTT
CASSVARTGLADTEAFF
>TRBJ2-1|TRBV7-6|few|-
TGTGCCAGCAGCTTAGCGGTGGGCAATGAGCAGTTCTTC
CASSLAVGNEQFF
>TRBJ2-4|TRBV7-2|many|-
TGTGCCAGCAGCTTGCAGACGGGCGAAAACATTCAGTACTTC
CASSLQTGENIQYF
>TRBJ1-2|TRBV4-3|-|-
TGCGCCAGCAGCCAAGAACGGGGAGCGGGCTACACCTTC
CASSQERGAGYTF
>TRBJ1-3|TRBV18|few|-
TGTGCCAGCTCACCAGGGCGAGGTTTGAGCGGAAACACCATATATTTT
CASSPGRGLSGNTIYF
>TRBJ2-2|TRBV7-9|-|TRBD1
TGTGCCACCCAGGGGGCGAACACCGGGGAGCTGTTTTTT
CATQGANTGELFF
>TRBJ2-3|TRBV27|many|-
TGTGCCAGCAGTTTACGGCAGGGGACCACAGATACGCAGTATTTT
CASSLRQGTTDTQYF
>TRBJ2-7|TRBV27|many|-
TGTGCCAGGCCCCAGGGGCAAGAGTACTTC
CARPQGQEYF
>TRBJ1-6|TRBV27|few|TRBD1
TGTGCCAGCAGTGCCCGGACAGGGGGCGGATCACCCCTCCACTTT
CASSARTGGGSPLHF
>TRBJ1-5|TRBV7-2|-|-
TGTGCCAGCAGCTTTTCGTCGCAGGTCAATCAGCCCCAGCATTTT
CASSFSSQVNQPQHF
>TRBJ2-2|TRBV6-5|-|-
TGTGCCAGCAGTTACAGATACACCGGGGAGCTGTTTTTT
CASSYRYTGELFF
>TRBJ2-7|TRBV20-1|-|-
TGCAGTGCTAGCGGCAGGGACGAGCAGTACTTC
CSASGRDEQYF
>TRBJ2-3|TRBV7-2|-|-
TGTGCCAGCAGCTTACTAACAGGTAGCACAGATACGCAGTATTTT
CASSLLTGSTDTQYF
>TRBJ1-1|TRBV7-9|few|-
TGTGCCAGCAGCTTAGAGGTTGGTGAAGCTTTCTTT
CASSLEVGEAFF
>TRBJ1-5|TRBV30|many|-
TGTGCCTGGAGTTTTTCAGGGGCCAAGAATCAGCCCCAGCATTTT
CAWSFSGAKNQPQHF
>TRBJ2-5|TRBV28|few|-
TGTGCCAGCAGCAAAATAGGTGCCCAAGAGACCCAGTACTTC
CASSKIGAQETQYF
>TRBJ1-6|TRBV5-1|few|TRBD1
TGCGCCAGCAGCTCCGCACGGACAGGGGGTGGAAATTCACCCCTCCACTTT
CASSSARTGGGNSPLHF
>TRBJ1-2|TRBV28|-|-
TGTGCCACTTTACGAGGCTATGGCTACACCTTC
CATLRGYGYTF
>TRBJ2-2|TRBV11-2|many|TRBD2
TGTGCCAGCAGCCGAAAGAGCGGGGTCATCACCGGGGAGCTGTTTTTT
CASSRKSGVITGELFF
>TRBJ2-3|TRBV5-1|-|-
TGCGCCAGCAGCTCGGCGGGCAGGGGTTCCACAGATACGCAGTATTTT
CASSSAGRGSTDTQYF